Presented here are 13 T cell receptor beta chains from one specimen sequenced in a study of T cells in Graves' hyperthyroidism and ophthalmopathy. TCR beta CDR3 region amplification was performed from RNA transcripts. The TCR CDR3 was amplified in a first-round RT-PCR using the HTBI primer set. TCRdb passed the multiplex PCR reads through MiXCR, listing each CDR3 protein once. Seen here are 500,000 to 600,000 distinct CDR3 sequences, around 46% observed once, and the top ten hold around 8%. Source material: peripheral blood or thyroid tissue (not recorded which). The receptors originated from a woman between 18 and 29 years old with Graves' hyperthyroidism.

This clonotype has a count of ten or more. The chain employs TRBV7-6 and TRBJ2-7, with TRBD1 matching over 10 bases. Germline loops: CDR1 SGHVS, CDR2 FNYEAQ. The CDR3 totals 15 residues. Unmatched junction bases numbered 8, after V lost 5 bases and J lost 4 bases. Written as DNA, the CDR3 is TGTGCCAGCAGCATCGGACAGGGGGATAGTTACGAGCAGTACTTC. Translating gives CASSIGQGDSYEQYF.

The rearrangement joins TRBV11-3 to TRBJ2-7, with D perhaps matching TRBD1 (5 bases). Trimming took 3 bases from V and 7 from J, leaving 7 bases between them. Germline loops: CDR1 SGHNT, CDR2 YENEEA. The CDR3 is 11 amino acids. The DNA of the CDR3 is TGTGCCAGCAGCTTCCGACAGGAGCAGTACTTC. Translation: CASSFRQEQYF.

This clonotype showed up many times. V is TRBV2 and J is TRBJ1-4; D remains unclear. The germline V gene has CDR1 SNHLY and CDR2 FYNNEI. The V end was cut by 4 bases, the J end by 8 bases, with 8 bases between. The CDR3 runs to 12 residues. CDR3 amino acids: CASSGALEKLFF. CDR3 coding DNA: TGTGCCAGCAGTGGAGCCCTGGAAAAACTGTTTTTT.

This clonotype came up many times. This rearrangement joins TRBV6-5 to TRBJ2-7, with a weak D call TRBD2 (5 bases). This CDR3 contains 16 residues. Germline V gene lookup returns CDR1 MNHEY and CDR2 SVGAGI. The germline V and J ends were trimmed by 4 bases and 6 bases, with 22 bases remaining between them. The CDR3 reads CASSSPSGLGRAEQYF. In nucleotides, the CDR3 is TGTGCCAGCAGTTCACCCTCCGGGTTGGGGAGAGCCGAGCAGTACTTC.

This clonotype was seen at least ten times. The rearrangement joins TRBV24-1 to TRBJ2-5; D gene ambiguous. V was shortened by 9 bases and J by 5 bases, with 9 bases between the two germline ends. The germline CDR1 and CDR2 sequences are KGHDR and SFDVKD. CDR3 length: 11 amino acids. CDR3 DNA sequence: TGTGCCACCGCTATTGGGGAGACCCAGTACTTC. It encodes CATAIGETQYF.

The genes are TRBV7-2 and TRBJ2-7, with 12 bases matching TRBD2. After removal of 5 bases from V and 6 bases from J, the junction contained 5 bases not matched to a gene. Per germline, CDR1 SGHTA and CDR2 FQGNSA. This CDR3 has 14 amino acids. The CDR3 DNA reads as TGTGCCAGCAGCATGACTAGCGGGAGAGGCGAGCAGTACTTC. Amino acids: CASSMTSGRGEQYF.

This clonotype was observed many times. This sequence joins TRBV9 and TRBJ2-7, with D possibly being TRBD1 (5 bases). CDR3 length equals 15 residues. Germline CDR1 is SGDLS and CDR2 is YYNGEE. Trimming shortened V by 0 bases and J by 2 bases, and 12 bases separated the two germline ends. The CDR3 nucleotides are TGTGCCAGCAGCGTAGGGCAGGGCGTAGCCTACGAGCAGTACTTC. Amino acid sequence: CASSVGQGVAYEQYF. The full variable domain, rest sourced from reference TRBV9 and TRBJ2-7, is DSGVTQTPKHLITATGQRVTLRCSPRSGDLSVYWYQQSLDQGLQFLIQYYNGEERAKGNILERFSAQQFPDLHSELNLSSLELGDSALYFCASSVGQGVAYEQYFGPGTRLTVT.

This clonotype was counted only a few times. The CDR3 nucleotides read TGTGCCAGCTCACCAAAGGACAGGGGGACTGGGGCCAACGTCCTGACTTTC. The encoded protein is CASSPKDRGTGANVLTF. The chain joins TRBV15 to TRBJ2-6; 10 bases fit TRBD1. Germline V CDR1 and CDR2: LNHNV, YYDKDF (reference sequence). V shed 10 bases, J shed 2 bases, and the junction held 11 bases outside the gene matches. The CDR3 is made up of 17 amino acids.

V gene TRBV20-1 combines with J gene TRBJ1-2; D is undetermined. Germline values: CDR1 DFQATT, CDR2 SNEGSKA (reference sequence). This CDR3 has 12 residues. Between the trimmed V and J ends, which lost 4 bases and 4 bases, there was a span of 10 bases. As DNA, the CDR3 is TGCAGTGCTATGACTAGCCGCTATGGCTACACCTTC. Its protein product is CSAMTSRYGYTF.

The gene calls are TRBV2 and TRBJ2-7; D uncertain. The CDR3 is made up of 13 amino acids. Germline V gene lookup returns CDR1 SNHLY and CDR2 FYNNEI. Between the trimmed V and J ends, which lost 6 bases and 4 bases, there was a span of 13 bases. The CDR3 is CASRSSAQYEQYF. The CDR3 region has the DNA TGTGCCAGCAGGAGCAGTGCCCAATACGAGCAGTACTTC.

The V call is TRBV19, the J call TRBJ1-5; no firm D call. Germline V CDR1 and CDR2: LNHDA, SQIVND (reference sequence). This CDR3 is 13 amino acids long. The CDR3 loop is CARDRGSNQPQHF. DNA for the CDR3: TGTGCTAGAGATCGAGGGAGCAATCAGCCCCAGCATTTT.

This clonotype was observed many times. This rearrangement joins TRBV19 to TRBJ1-5; D may be TRBD1 (5 bases). V was trimmed by 6 bases and J by 4 bases, leaving 16 bases between them. This CDR3 spans 15 amino acids. The V gene's germline CDR1 is LNHDA and CDR2 SQIVND (reference sequence). The CDR3 protein is CASRLPGRANQPQHF. The DNA of the CDR3 is TGTGCCAGTAGGCTCCCGGGCAGGGCTAATCAGCCCCAGCATTTT.

The gene calls are TRBV29-1 and TRBJ1-1, with TRBD1 matching 9 bases. Germline CDR1 and CDR2: SQVTM and ANQGSEA. Trimming removed 3 bases from V and 11 bases from J; junction bases left unmatched: 7. This CDR3 is built from 12 residues. CDR3 DNA: TGCAGCGTTGACGACAGGGGGTTTGTGGCTTTCTTT. Translated: CSVDDRGFVAFF.